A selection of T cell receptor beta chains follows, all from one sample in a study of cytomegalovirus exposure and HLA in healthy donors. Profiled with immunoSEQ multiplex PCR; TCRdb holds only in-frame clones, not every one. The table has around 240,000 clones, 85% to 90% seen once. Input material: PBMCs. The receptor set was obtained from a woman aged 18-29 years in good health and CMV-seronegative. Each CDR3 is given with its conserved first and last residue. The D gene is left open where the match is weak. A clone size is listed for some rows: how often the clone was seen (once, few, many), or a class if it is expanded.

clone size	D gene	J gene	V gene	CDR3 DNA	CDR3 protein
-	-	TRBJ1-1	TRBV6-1	TGTGCCAGCAGTGAGGTGGTCGGGGTGGTAAACACTGAAGCTTTCTTT	CASSEVVGVVNTEAFF
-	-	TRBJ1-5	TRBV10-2	TGCGCCAGCAGTGACGGCAATCAGCCCCAGCATTTT	CASSDGNQPQHF
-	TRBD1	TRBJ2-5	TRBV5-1	TGCGCCAGCGCTGCGGCGACAGGGGAGGAGACCCAGTACTTC	CASAAATGEETQYF
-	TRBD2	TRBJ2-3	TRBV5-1	TGCGCCAGCAGCTTGGCTACGGAGCGGGGGTACACAGATACGCAGTATTTT	CASSLATERGYTDTQYF
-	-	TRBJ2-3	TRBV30	TGTGCCTGGAGTGTACTGGCGGGGGCTAGCACAGATACGCAGTATTTT	CAWSVLAGASTDTQYF
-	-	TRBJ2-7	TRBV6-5	TGTGCCAGCAGTTACTCGAATCTAGCTGTAAACTACGAGCAGTACTTC	CASSYSNLAVNYEQYF
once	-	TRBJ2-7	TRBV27	TGTGCCAGCATGGGCGTCAGGGGATCAACCTACGAGCAGTACTTC	CASMGVRGSTYEQYF
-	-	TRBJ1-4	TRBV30	TGTGCCTGGAGTCGAGATAATGAAAAACTGTTTTTT	CAWSRDNEKLFF
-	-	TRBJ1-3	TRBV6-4	TGTGCCAGCAGGAGGAAGTCTGGAAACACCATATATTTT	CASRRKSGNTIYF
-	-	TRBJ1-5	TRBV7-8	TGTGCCAGCAGCTCGCCGGGGGTCAGGCCCAATCAGCCCCAGCATTTT	CASSSPGVRPNQPQHF
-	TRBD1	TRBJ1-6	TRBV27	TGTGCCAGCAGTTCTGGACAGGGCCATTCACCCCTCCACTTT	CASSSGQGHSPLHF
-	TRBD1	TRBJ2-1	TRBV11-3	TGTGCCAGCAGCCCAAGACAGGGTTGGAATGAGCAGTTCTTC	CASSPRQGWNEQFF
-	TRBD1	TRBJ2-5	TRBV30	TGTGCCTGGAGCAGGGGGCAGGAGACCCAGTACTTC	CAWSRGQETQYF
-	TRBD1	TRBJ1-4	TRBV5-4	TGTGCCAGCAGCTTCAGGGGGCAAGGTGAAAAACTGTTTTTT	CASSFRGQGEKLFF
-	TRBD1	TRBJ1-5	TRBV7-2	TGTGCCAGCAGCCTTTCGACAGGGGGGCCTCAGCCCCAGCATTTT	CASSLSTGGPQPQHF
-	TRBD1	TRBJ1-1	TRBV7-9	TGTGCCAGCAGCTTAGACAGGGGCGGCACTGAAGCTTTCTTT	CASSLDRGGTEAFF
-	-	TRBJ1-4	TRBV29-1	TGCAGCGTCACGACGCAGGGTTCTAATGAAAAACTGTTTTTT	CSVTTQGSNEKLFF
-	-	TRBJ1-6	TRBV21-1	TGTGCCAGCAGCAAAGGGGGGGATTCACCCCTCCACTTT	CASSKGGDSPLHF